The clone carrying this T cell receptor beta chain has only one observation. This sample was included in a study of blood T cell repertoires in COVID-19. Looking at the study overall: Sites in the United States, Italy and Spain provided acute and convalescent COVID-19 samples. From T cells, B-cell-depleted T cells, or PBMCs came the material, which was cDNA or gDNA.

V lost 0 bases and J lost 2, with 14 bases in between. This CDR3 has 17 residues. Germline CDR1 reads MNHEY; CDR2 reads SVGEGT. Per the original methods: Estimation of nucleated cell counts relied on the amplification of reference gene primers. Produced via immunoSEQ multiplex PCR; TCRdb's table is partial and in-frame only. That table is the source of V, J and clone size, and D and trimming were worked out from the DNA. The sample records around 56,000 clones, about 90% being singletons. The rearrangement joins TRBV6-2 or TRBV6-3 to TRBJ1-5; a weak D match, TRBD1 (5 bases). Input material: peripheral blood. The receptor was isolated from a man in his 60s with active or convalescent COVID-19. CDR3 amino acids: CASSYSRAVTGNQPQHF. For the CDR3, the DNA is TGTGCCAGCAGTTACTCCAGGGCAGTTACCGGCAATCAGCCCCAGCATTTT.